This T cell receptor (beta chain) was recorded in a study of molecular identifiers for immune sequencing clone quantification. Overall study: Within a replicate experiment, RNA obtained from either roughly 20,000 or 100,000 naive CD8 cells was divided into five aliquots, and four of those aliquots were then sequenced.

The table lists this clonotype with a few counts. Listed TCR primers, together with previously described methods, were used for the bulk TCR libraries. MiXCR, run by TCRdb on the PCR reads, gives a single entry per CDR3 protein. This sample carries about 630,000 distinct CDR3 sequences, roughly 23% of them seen once, and the ten largest clones take 0.75% to 0.8%. V dropped 4 bases and J dropped 5; count of bases not matched to a gene: 11. Per germline, CDR1 SEHNR and CDR2 FQNEAQ (reference sequence). The CDR3 sequence is 16 residues long. The clonotype originates from a human donor in good health. Some libraries in this study had Jurkat cell RNA spiked in. Sequencing was carried out using naive CD8+ T cells from blood, with Jurkat cell RNA spiked in. Subset denoted: FACS-sorted CD8+CD4-CCR7+CD45RA+ naive T cells. This rearrangement joins TRBV7-9 to TRBJ2-5; TRBD1 agrees at 9 bases. CDR3 coding DNA: TGTGCCAGCAGCTCCAACCGGGACAGGGAGCGGGAGACCCAGTACTTC. This sequence encodes CASSSNRDRERETQYF.